The 29 T cell receptor beta chains listed next were all sequenced from one sample in a study of identical twins. TCRdb analysed the 5' RACE reads with MiXCR anew, one entry per CDR3 protein. The table records roughly 720,000 distinct CDR3 sequences, approximately 18% of them present only once. These records were also assigned to another study, of T cells expressing NK-cell markers.

The sequencing input was PBMCs. The receptors derive from a young woman in good health.

The V and J genes are TRBV6-6 and TRBJ1-1; 7 nucleotides line up with TRBD1. There are 12 residues in the CDR3. V dropped 6 bases and J dropped 14; count of bases not matched to a gene: 12. The germline V gene encodes CDR1 MNHNY and CDR2 SVGAGI (reference sequence). This CDR3 is CASRPEGALGFF. CDR3 DNA: TGTGCCAGCAGGCCGGAGGGGGCGCTTGGCTTCTTT.

This chain links TRBV10-2 with TRBJ2-1, with D unresolved. Trimming pared 6 bases from V and 2 bases from J, leaving 11 bases between. CDR1 and CDR2 from the germline V gene are WSHSY and SAAADI. The CDR3 spans 14 residues. CDR3 protein: CASSPGRTYNEQFF. For the CDR3, the DNA is TGCGCCAGCAGCCCTGGACGGACCTACAATGAGCAGTTCTTC.

This clonotype was seen a handful of times. This chain joins TRBV7-9 and TRBJ2-1; a possible D gene is TRBD2 (6 bases). The CDR3 sequence is 15 residues long. Trimming removed 5 bases at V and 7 bases at J, with 18 bases between. The germline CDR1 and CDR2 sequences are SEHNR and FQNEAQ (reference sequence). CDR3 bases: TGTGCCAGCAGCCGTATGACTAGTCCCCCAAATGAGCAGTTCTTC. Translation: CASSRMTSPPNEQFF.

This clonotype was picked up a small number of times. V gene TRBV4-3 combines with J gene TRBJ2-1, with 11 nucleotides matching TRBD2. Germline values: CDR1 LGHNA, CDR2 YSLEER. This CDR3 is 17 amino acids long. Losses at the gene ends were 4 bases for V and 4 bases for J; bases not matched to a gene: 9. The CDR3 spells CASSPSYLAGGYNEQFF. In DNA, the CDR3 is TGCGCCAGCAGCCCATCCTACTTAGCGGGAGGGTACAATGAGCAGTTCTTC.

This clonotype was counted a few times. The rearrangement links TRBV20-1 to TRBJ1-1; TRBD1 is a possible D gene (6 bases). In germline, CDR1 is DFQATT, CDR2 SNEGSKA (reference sequence). With 2 bases removed from V and 0 bases from J, the gap between germline ends came to 10 bases. There are 14 residues in the CDR3. The CDR3 DNA reads as TGCAGTGCTAGAAGGACAGCTATGAACACTGAAGCTTTCTTT. This gives the protein CSARRTAMNTEAFF.

The V and J genes are TRBV12-3 or TRBV12-4 and TRBJ2-1, with TRBD2 identical over 12 bases. Trimming cost V 4 bases and J 10 bases; bases outside gene matches: 8. The CDR3 runs to 15 residues. The CDR3 here is CASSSSGRAPWEQFF. The CDR3 DNA reads TGTGCCAGCAGTTCTAGCGGGAGGGCCCCCTGGGAGCAGTTCTTC.

This clonotype was recorded a few times. J is TRBJ1-1 and V is TRBV7-2; D remains unclear. This CDR3 contains 14 residues. Trimming shortened V by 2 bases and J by 4 bases, and 11 bases separated the two germline ends. Looked up from germline, CDR1 is SGHTA and CDR2 is FQGNSA. CDR3 bases: TGTGCCAGCAGCTTAACGGGGTGGGCCACTGAAGCTTTCTTT. It specifies CASSLTGWATEAFF.

V gene TRBV5-1 combines with J gene TRBJ2-1; the D gene could be TRBD1 or TRBD2 (5 bases each). Per the germline V gene, CDR1 is SGHRS and CDR2 is YFSETQ. The V end was cut by 3 bases, the J end by 6 bases, with 19 bases between. The CDR3 is 16 residues long. CDR3 in DNA: TGCGCCAGCAGCTGGGACGGAGCCACCCTGCCCAATGAGCAGTTCTTC. Its protein is CASSWDGATLPNEQFF.

This clonotype was observed a few times. The chain couples TRBV27 to TRBJ2-3; 9 bases are a match to TRBD2. This CDR3 is built from 18 residues. V dropped 2 bases and J dropped 0; count of bases not matched to a gene: 9. CDR1 is MNHEY, CDR2 SMNVEV, per germline (reference sequence). This chain's CDR3 is CASSLMRLAVSSTDTQYF. The DNA for the CDR3 is TGTGCCAGCAGTTTAATGAGACTAGCGGTTTCTAGCACAGATACGCAGTATTTT.

V gene TRBV15 combines with J gene TRBJ2-1, with 8 bases identical to TRBD2. The CDR3 covers 15 residues. The V and J ends lost 1 base and 4 bases, in that order; junction bases with no gene match: 3. Germline loops: CDR1 LNHNV, CDR2 YYDKDF (reference sequence). CDR3 protein: CATSRAGGVYNEQFF. Written as DNA, the CDR3 is TGTGCCACCAGCAGAGCGGGGGGGGTATACAATGAGCAGTTCTTC.

This sequence joins TRBV20-1 and TRBJ2-3, with D hard to call. The V end was cut by 3 bases, the J end by 0 bases, with 7 bases between. The CDR3 runs to 13 residues. Germline V lookup: CDR1 DFQATT, CDR2 SNEGSKA (reference sequence). The CDR3 region is CSARTRSTDTQYF. For the CDR3, the DNA is TGCAGTGCTAGGACACGTAGCACAGATACGCAGTATTTT.

This clonotype was found many times. This chain links TRBV7-9 with TRBJ1-1; unclear D gene. With 7 bases removed from V and 1 base from J, the gap between germline ends came to 10 bases. The germline CDR1 and CDR2 sequences are SEHNR and FQNEAQ (reference sequence). The CDR3 loop spans 13 amino acids. CDR3 sequence reads: CASTPVGNTEAFF. The CDR3 nucleotides read TGTGCCAGCACTCCCGTGGGGAACACTGAAGCTTTCTTT.

In its sample, this clonotype was seen a few times. The chain couples TRBV7-9 to TRBJ2-3; 7 bases match TRBD2. The CDR3 sequence is 15 residues long. CDR1 SEHNR and CDR2 FQNEAQ come from the germline V gene (reference sequence). V shed 4 bases, J shed 5 bases, and the junction held 9 bases outside the gene matches. CDR3 in amino acids: CASSYMTGGKDTQYF. The CDR3 region has the DNA TGTGCCAGCAGCTACATGACGGGAGGAAAAGATACGCAGTATTTT. The full variable domain, its missing parts supplied by reference TRBV7-9 and TRBJ2-3, is DTGVSQNPRHKITKRGQNVTFRCDPISEHNRLYWYRQTLGQGPEFLTYFQNEAQLEKSRLLSDRFSAERPKGSFSTLEIQRTEQGDSAMYLCASSYMTGGKDTQYFGPGTRLTVL.

This clonotype was seen ten or more times. The chain joins TRBV12-3 or TRBV12-4 to TRBJ2-1; 12 bases match TRBD2. The length of the CDR3 is 15 residues. V was pared by 2 bases and J by 7 bases, with 3 bases of the junction left unmatched. This CDR3 reads CASSLLAGGQNEQFF. The DNA for the CDR3 is TGTGCCAGCAGTTTACTAGCGGGAGGGCAGAATGAGCAGTTCTTC.

This sequence joins TRBV7-9 and TRBJ2-7, with TRBD2 identical over 11 bases. The CDR3 is 14 residues long. J gave up 6 bases and V 7 bases, and 8 bases lay outside the gene matches. Germline CDR1 SEHNR, CDR2 FQNEAQ (reference sequence). CDR3 sequence: CASNPTSGNSEQYF. The CDR3 DNA reads as TGTGCCAGCAACCCGACTAGCGGGAACTCCGAGCAGTACTTC.

The chain uses TRBV3-1 and TRBJ2-1; D gene unclear. Trimming took off 4 bases at V and 7 bases at J, with 11 bases between the two ends. This CDR3 spans 13 amino acids. The germline V gene encodes CDR1 LGHDT and CDR2 YNNKEL (reference sequence). CDR3 loop: CASSPPRPNEQFF. The CDR3 DNA reads as TGTGCCAGCAGCCCTCCGAGGCCGAATGAGCAGTTCTTC.

This clonotype was picked up a small number of times. This chain joins TRBV3-1 and TRBJ2-1; TRBD2 matches 8 bases. The CDR3 totals 16 residues. Germline loops: CDR1 LGHDT, CDR2 YNNKEL (reference sequence). J gave up 5 bases and V 2 bases, and 8 bases lay outside the gene matches. The CDR3 loop is CASSQLSGGPNNEQFF. CDR3 DNA sequence: TGTGCCAGCAGCCAATTAAGCGGGGGCCCTAACAATGAGCAGTTCTTC.

This rearrangement joins TRBV7-2 to TRBJ2-5, with TRBD1 matching over 10 bases. The CDR3 covers 14 residues. From germline, CDR1 is SGHTA and CDR2 FQGNSA. Trimming cost V 5 bases and J 4 bases; bases outside gene matches: 4. The CDR3 nucleotides read TGTGCCAGCAGCGCGGACAGGGGGAGAGAGACCCAGTACTTC. It yields the protein CASSADRGRETQYF. Complete variable domain (other parts from reference TRBV7-2 and TRBJ2-5): GAGVSQSPSNKVTEKGKDVELRCDPISGHTALYWYRQSLGQGLEFLIYFQGNSAPDKSGLPSDRFSAERTGGSVSTLTIQRTQQEDSAVYLCASSADRGRETQYFGPGTRLLVL.

The rearrangement uses TRBV24-1 and TRBJ1-5; possible D gene TRBD1, 5 bases. CDR1 is KGHDR, CDR2 SFDVKD, per germline. V was pared by 7 bases and J by 7 bases, with 13 bases between. The CDR3 length is 13 residues. CDR3 region: CATSAGARQPQHF. DNA for the CDR3: TGTGCCACCAGCGCCGGGGCGCGACAGCCCCAGCATTTT.

The V call is TRBV5-1, the J call TRBJ1-6; TRBD1 matches at 9 bases. Germline CDR1 reads SGHRS; CDR2 reads YFSETQ. Trimming took 4 bases from V and 13 from J; bases not matched to a gene: 9. This CDR3 comprises 14 residues. As DNA, the CDR3 is TGCGCCAGCAGCCCCGGGACAGGGACTTCGCCCCTCCACTTT. Amino acid sequence: CASSPGTGTSPLHF.

This rearrangement joins TRBV6-1 to TRBJ2-3; D is possibly TRBD1 or TRBD2 (5 bases each). CDR3 length equals 13 residues. Trimming took off 5 bases at V and 8 bases at J, with 14 bases between the two ends. Germline CDR1 is MNHNS and CDR2 is SASEGT. CDR3 region: CASSPGPTGTQYF. Written as DNA, the CDR3 is TGTGCCAGCAGTCCGGGACCGACCGGTACGCAGTATTTT.

Note on this clonotype: Germline is not matched at one junction end, which may reflect a read error. This chain connects TRBV27 to TRBJ1-1, with TRBD1 matching 9 bases. The CDR3 spans 15 residues. From germline, CDR1 is MNHEY and CDR2 SMNVEV (reference sequence). The DNA of the CDR3 is TGTGCCAGCAGTATATCGACAGGGGGTAACACTGAAGCTTTCTTT. Residues: CASSISTGGNTEAFF.

V and J are TRBV12-3 or TRBV12-4 and TRBJ2-5; 8 bases are a match to TRBD2. CDR3 length: 13 residues. J lost 5 bases, V lost 5 bases, and 4 bases had no gene match. The CDR3, as DNA: TGTGCCAGCAGTGTCGTAGCGGGGGAGACCCAGTACTTC. Amino acids: CASSVVAGETQYF.

This clonotype was counted only a few times. The J gene is TRBJ2-1, the V gene TRBV9; 11 nucleotides agree with TRBD2. Germline CDR1 SGDLS, CDR2 YYNGEE. Unmatched junction bases numbered 9, after V lost 2 bases and J lost 8 bases. The CDR3 is 16 residues long. The CDR3 region is CASSVKGTSGGHEQFF. Here the CDR3 DNA reads TGTGCCAGCAGCGTGAAAGGAACTAGCGGGGGCCATGAGCAGTTCTTC.

The CDR3 DNA sequence: TGCAGCGCCAGACGGGACTCAGCCAAAAACATTCAGTACTTC. This encodes CSARRDSAKNIQYF. The chain couples TRBV29-1 to TRBJ2-4, with a tentative D call TRBD2 (6 bases). Germline lookup yields CDR1 SQVTM and CDR2 ANQGSEA. The CDR3 is 14 residues long. The V and J ends lost 7 bases and 0 bases respectively, with 13 bases between them.

The rearrangement uses TRBV5-1 and TRBJ2-3; TRBD2 aligns across 9 bases. The length of the CDR3 is 14 residues. The germline gives CDR1 SGHRS, CDR2 YFSETQ. V shed 1 base, J shed 5 bases, and the junction held 2 bases outside the gene matches. CDR3: CASSLTLAGDTQYF. The DNA of the CDR3 is TGCGCCAGCAGCTTGACACTAGCGGGAGATACGCAGTATTTT.

This clonotype has at least ten counts. This chain links TRBV12-3 or TRBV12-4 with TRBJ1-1; tentative D call: TRBD1 (5 bases). V shed 7 bases and J shed 9 bases, with 15 bases lying between them. The CDR3 is made up of 12 amino acids. The CDR3 DNA reads TGTGCCAGCACCCTCGGGACGGGGAAAGCTTTCTTT. Translated, it gives CASTLGTGKAFF.

This clonotype was seen only a few times. This chain links TRBV7-8 with TRBJ2-2; D is possibly TRBD1 or TRBD2 (5 bases each). Trimming stripped 5 bases from V and 1 base from J, with 20 bases between. Germline-derived CDR1 and CDR2 are SGHVS and FQNEAQ. The CDR3 loop spans 18 amino acids. CDR3 residues: CASSPSTRGRRNTGELFF. DNA for the CDR3: TGTGCCAGCAGCCCAAGTACGAGGGGCCGCCGGAACACCGGGGAGCTGTTTTTT. Full variable domain (rest looked up from reference TRBV7-8 and TRBJ2-2): GAGVSQSPRYKVAKRGQDVALRCDPISGHVSLFWYQQALGQGPEFLTYFQNEAQLDKSGLPSDRFFAERPEGSVSTLKIQRTQQEDSAVYLCASSPSTRGRRNTGELFFGEGSRLTVL.

DNA for the CDR3: TGTGCCAGCAGCTTCCAGAGGGAGCTGTTTTTT. It codes for CASSFQRELFF. The chain has TRBV7-9 and TRBJ2-2; D not certain. CDR1 and CDR2 from the germline V gene are SEHNR and FQNEAQ (reference sequence). This CDR3 contains 11 residues. Trimming stripped 3 bases from V and 9 bases from J, with 5 bases between.